Listed below are T cell receptor beta chains from one sample, sequenced in a study of T-cell memory formation after mild COVID-19. Each CDR3 protein is one row after TCRdb ran MiXCR on the 5' RACE reads. The sample lists approximately 150,000 distinct CDR3 sequences, about 14% occurring once. The material sequenced was PBMCs or a T cell subset sorted from them (not recorded which). The receptors shown here come from an adult woman who had mild COVID-19 (a few samples of this study predate the infection). Cell type and time point are not known. Both conserved end residues are part of each CDR3. D genes are given only for firm matches. Where a row states a size, it is once, few, many or the class of an expanded clone; other rows omit it.

clone_size j_call v_call d_call cdr3_aa cdr3_nt
few TRBJ1-5 TRBV4-1 . CASSQVVQGNQPQHF TGCGCCAGCAGCCAAGTAGTCCAGGGCAATCAGCCCCAGCATTTT
many TRBJ2-3 TRBV7-3 . CASSLLTTDTQYF TGTGCCAGCAGCTTACTAACGACAGATACGCAGTATTTT
few TRBJ1-1 TRBV5-1 . CASSLGFGGRFDTEAFF TGCGCCAGCAGCTTGGGATTCGGGGGTCGGTTCGACACTGAAGCTTTCTTT
few TRBJ2-2 TRBV7-6 . CASTLGNTGELFF TGTGCCAGCACGCTAGGGAACACCGGGGAGCTGTTTTTT
many TRBJ2-1 TRBV2 TRBD2 CASGTGLGNEQFF TGTGCCAGCGGAACGGGACTAGGCAATGAGCAGTTCTTC
. TRBJ1-1 TRBV18 . CASSPAEAGETNTEAFF TGTGCCAGCTCACCAGCGGAAGCGGGGGAGACGAACACTGAAGCTTTCTTT
few TRBJ2-5 TRBV29-1 . CSVRPKETQYF TGCAGCGTTAGACCGAAGGAGACCCAGTACTTC
few TRBJ2-2 TRBV18 TRBD1 CASSPRQGYTGELFF TGTGCCAGCTCACCAAGACAGGGTTACACCGGGGAGCTGTTTTTT
. TRBJ1-1 TRBV5-1 TRBD1 CASSPGGQSNTEAFF TGCGCCAGCAGCCCGGGGGGACAGTCGAACACTGAAGCTTTCTTT
few TRBJ2-7 TRBV5-1 TRBD2 CASAGTSGFWEQYF TGCGCCAGCGCCGGGACTAGCGGTTTTTGGGAGCAGTACTTC
. TRBJ2-1 TRBV4-1 . CASSQEGTTEQFF TGCGCCAGCAGCCAAGAAGGCACCACTGAGCAGTTCTTC
. TRBJ1-2 TRBV5-1 TRBD1 CASSPVPGQGYTF TGCGCCAGCAGCCCAGTCCCGGGACAGGGCTACACCTTC
. TRBJ2-7 TRBV5-3 . CASSLVGSTGEQYF TGTGCCAGTAGCTTGGTCGGCTCCACCGGCGAGCAGTACTTC
few TRBJ2-7 TRBV3-1 . CASSQMAAGQNYEQYF TGTGCCAGCAGCCAGATGGCGGCAGGGCAGAACTACGAGCAGTACTTC
few TRBJ2-3 TRBV7-3 TRBD2 CASSLGGGAGDTQYF TGTGCCAGCAGCTTAGGCGGGGGGGCCGGAGATACGCAGTATTTT
. TRBJ1-6 TRBV7-9 . CASSSIWGNSPLHF TGTGCCAGCAGTTCGATTTGGGGGAATTCACCCCTCCACTTT
few TRBJ1-2 TRBV24-1 . CATSDPNRSGYTF TGTGCCACCAGTGATCCCAACAGGAGCGGCTACACCTTC
few TRBJ1-5 TRBV15 TRBD1 CATSSRGTADSNQPQHF TGTGCCACCAGCAGTCGCGGGACAGCGGATAGCAATCAGCCCCAGCATTTT